These T cell receptor beta chains were read from a single sample in a study of regulatory T cells in long-lasting Graves disease. MiXCR, run by TCRdb on the multiplex PCR reads, gives a single entry per CDR3 protein. The repertoire holds 400,000 to 550,000 distinct CDR3 sequences, with about 17% as singletons. These data were likewise used in another study, on T cells in Graves' hyperthyroidism and ophthalmopathy.

Specimen: peripheral blood mononuclear cells (PBMCs), collected at new diagnosis, from a patient treated with antithyroid drugs. These TCRs come from a woman under 30 with Graves disease. CDR3s include the opening cysteine and the closing phenylalanine or tryptophan. The D gene is left open where the match is weak. The size entry is marked missing in some rows and otherwise reads once, few, many or a size class.

>.|TRBJ2-2|.|TRBV11-2
CASSRTRVSNTGELFF
TGTGCCAGCAGCCGCACCAGGGTATCTAACACCGGGGAGCTGTTTTTT
>few|TRBJ2-3|TRBD2|TRBV29-1
CSVETSGSLADTQYF
TGCAGCGTGGAGACTAGCGGGAGTTTGGCAGATACGCAGTATTTT
>few|TRBJ1-4|.|TRBV6-1
CAGSDTALNEKLFF
TGTGCCGGCAGTGACACAGCTCTTAATGAAAAACTGTTTTTT
>.|TRBJ2-3|TRBD1|TRBV7-2
CASSLARQGVTVTDTQYF
TGTGCCAGCAGCTTAGCGCGACAGGGGGTTACCGTCACAGATACGCAGTATTTT
>few|TRBJ2-1|.|TRBV19
CASTPGRGAYNEQFF
TGTGCCAGTACCCCGGGCAGAGGGGCCTACAATGAGCAGTTCTTC
>many|TRBJ2-2|.|TRBV3-1
CASTELGGSNTGELFF
TGTGCCAGCACCGAGTTGGGGGGATCAAACACCGGGGAGCTGTTTTTT
>few|TRBJ2-1|TRBD2|TRBV5-1
CASSYGGANNEQFF
TGCGCCAGCAGCTACGGGGGGGCCAACAATGAGCAGTTCTTC
>once|TRBJ1-3|TRBD1|TRBV6-1
CASSNPSGDSGNTIYF
TGTGCCAGCAGCAATCCTTCCGGGGACAGTGGAAACACCATATATTTT
>few|TRBJ2-7|TRBD1|TRBV20-1
CSASGQGAREQYF
TGCAGTGCTAGCGGACAGGGGGCTCGCGAGCAGTACTTC
>.|TRBJ2-2|TRBD2|TRBV5-1
CASSFSGKGTGELFF
TGCGCCAGCAGCTTTAGCGGGAAGGGGACCGGGGAGCTGTTTTTT